A single sample is the source of the 3 T cell receptor beta chains below, sequenced in a study of blood T cells in healthy people across ages. Sample-barcoded 5' priming and a J-beta primer mix drove a second PCR of roughly 6 to 12 cycles. Via MiXCR, TCRdb re-called the 5' RACE reads, giving one row per CDR3 protein. The table lists about 770,000 distinct CDR3 sequences, around 43% of them singletons. The source material was blood. These receptors all stem from a man between 60 and 75 years old in good health.

V usage is TRBV2 and J usage is TRBJ2-7, with 7 bases that match TRBD1. From germline, CDR1 is SNHLY and CDR2 FYNNEI. The CDR3 consists of 14 residues. Unmatched junction bases numbered 8, after V lost 4 bases and J lost 5 bases. CDR3 region: CASSGFRGKNEQYF. The CDR3 nucleotides read TGTGCCAGCAGTGGGTTCAGGGGGAAGAACGAGCAGTACTTC.

The sample holds a few counts of this clonotype. The chain carries TRBV7-8 and TRBJ2-1, with 11 bases that match TRBD2. Trimming at V came to 6 bases and at J to 10 bases, leaving 17 bases not matched to a gene. Germline V gene sequence: CDR1 SGHVS, CDR2 FQNEAQ. The CDR3 contains 17 residues. CDR3 region: CASSLTDTSGGRKEQFF. CDR3 nucleotides: TGTGCCAGCAGTTTAACGGATACTAGCGGGGGCCGAAAAGAGCAGTTCTTC.

The gene calls are TRBV3-1 and TRBJ1-4, with D perhaps TRBD1 (5 bases). The CDR3 has 12 amino acids. Germline lookup yields CDR1 LGHDT and CDR2 YNNKEL (reference sequence). The germline V and J ends were trimmed by 4 bases and 16 bases, with 16 bases remaining between them. CDR3 in DNA: TGTGCCAGCAGCCCAGGAGGCGGGGCCCGGTTTTTT. It encodes CASSPGGGARFF. The whole variable domain, remainder taken from reference TRBV3-1 and TRBJ1-4, is DTAVSQTPKYLVTQMGNDKSIKCEQNLGHDTMYWYKQDSKKFLKIMFSYNNKELIINETVPNRFSPKSPDKAHLNLHINSLELGDSAVYFCASSPGGGARFFGSGTQLSVL.